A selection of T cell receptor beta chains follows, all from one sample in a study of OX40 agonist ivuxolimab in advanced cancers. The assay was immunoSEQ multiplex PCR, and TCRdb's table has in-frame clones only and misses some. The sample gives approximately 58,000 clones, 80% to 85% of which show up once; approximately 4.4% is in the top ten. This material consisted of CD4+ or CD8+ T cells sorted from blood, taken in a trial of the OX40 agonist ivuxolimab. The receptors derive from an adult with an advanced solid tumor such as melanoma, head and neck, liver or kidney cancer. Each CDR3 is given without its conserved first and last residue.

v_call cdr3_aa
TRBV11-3 ASSTRAGDGYT
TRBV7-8 ASSPHGVDDTGELF
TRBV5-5 ASSLGTISNQPQH
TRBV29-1 SASTGGISGELF
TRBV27 ASSLGGSYNEQF
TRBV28 ASSTNQPQH
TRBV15 ATSRESGEQY
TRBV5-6 ASSFGTGVNGEQF
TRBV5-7 ANRRQVVSYNEQF
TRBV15 ATSRFAQPGNTIY
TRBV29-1 SVATGTDYEQY
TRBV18 ASSLGTGVASEAF
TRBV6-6 ASSYDLAGNEQF
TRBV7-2 ASSLELAAASTDTQY
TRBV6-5 ASSYSALAGYYEQY
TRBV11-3 ASSLDRGRQY
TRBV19 ASSRKGEGTEAF
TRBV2 ASSVSGGSGYEQY
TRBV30 AWSVRRRGSQETQY
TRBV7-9 ASSYLFGGHGTQY
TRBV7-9 ASSPGQYSSYNEQF
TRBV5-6 ASSLQGAGNTIY
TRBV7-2 ASSSQMNYGYT
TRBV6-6 ASETTTSTDTQY
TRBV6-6 ASRTDSSYEQY
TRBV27 ASSFIPSYEQY
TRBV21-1 ARWTPAYNGQF
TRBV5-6 ATSPSFYNSPLH
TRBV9 ASSTRTGSNYGYT
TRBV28 ASVGGGSGNTIY
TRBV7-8 ASSIAGDPRYEQF
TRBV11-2 ASSLVPTGSYEQY
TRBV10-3 AISPSGASGGDTQY
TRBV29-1 SVGTANNEKLF
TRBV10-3 ASGMNTEAF
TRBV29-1 SVARLATYNEQF
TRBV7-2 ASSVVETQY
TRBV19 ASYGGTGLYNEQF
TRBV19 ASSMKEGSPLH
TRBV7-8 ASSRRDRTGYGYT
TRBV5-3 ARSLWASGTQETQY
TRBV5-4 ASSSMTGPSTDTQY
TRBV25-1 ASSESRLAVGTDTQY
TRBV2 ASSEMGEGGSDTQY
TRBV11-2 ASSLQLNEQF
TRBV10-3 AIRETLLSYGYT
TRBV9 ASSSGQGVYNEQF